This passage covers 30 T cell receptor beta chains from one sample sequenced in a study of CD8+CD57+ T cells in acquired aplastic anemia. TCR beta VDJ and CDR3 profiles were obtained from a genomic DNA template. TCRdb reprocessed the reads with MiXCR, giving one entry per CDR3 protein. The sample consists of 100,000 to 150,000 distinct CDR3 sequences, 48% of them appearing once. The sequencing sample was made of sorted CD4+, CD8+, or CD8+CD57+ T cells (not recorded which) from PBMCs. These receptors originate from a human donor in good health, serving as a control.

This clonotype was seen more than once but under ten times. CDR3 in DNA: TGCAGCGTTTTCGAGCCAGTCTATGGCTACACCTTC. Encoded protein: CSVFEPVYGYTF. The V and J genes are TRBV29-1 and TRBJ1-2; D uncertain. The CDR3 runs to 12 residues. Germline V gene data show CDR1 as SQVTM and CDR2 as ANQGSEA. Trimming took 5 bases from V and 4 from J, leaving 11 bases between them.

Ten or more counts support this clonotype. The chain joins TRBV5-5 to TRBJ1-2, with D perhaps matching TRBD1 (6 bases). Germline V gives CDR1 SGHKS, CDR2 YYEKEE (reference sequence). The CDR3 sequence is 16 residues long. Deletions cut 0 bases from V and 2 bases from J, with 14 bases between. CDR3 coding DNA: TGTGCCAGCAGCTTGGCCCGGGGGGCCCGGAACTATGGCTACACCTTC. Translating gives CASSLARGARNYGYTF. The variable domain in full, with the rest retrieved from reference TRBV5-5 and TRBJ1-2, is DAGVTQSPTHLIKTRGQQVTLRCSPISGHKSVSWYQQVLGQGPQFIFQYYEKEERGRGNFPDRFSARQFPNYSSELNVNALLLGDSALYLCASSLARGARNYGYTFGSGTRLTVV.

The gene calls are TRBV20-1 and TRBJ1-4; unclear D gene. Germline CDR1 DFQATT, CDR2 SNEGSKA (reference sequence). V lost 1 base and J lost 8, with 8 bases in between. There are 12 residues in the CDR3. CDR3 region: CSARGEFEKLFF. The CDR3 nucleotides are TGCAGTGCTAGAGGGGAGTTCGAAAAACTGTTTTTT.

There are many counts of this clonotype. The chain uses TRBV5-6 and TRBJ1-1, with no clear D. The CDR3 loop spans 12 amino acids. Trimming pared 1 base from V and 5 bases from J, leaving 6 bases between. Germline CDR1 and CDR2: SGHDT and YYEEEE. CDR3 nucleotide sequence: TGTGCCAGCAGCTTGTCTACGACTGAAGCTTTCTTT. It translates to CASSLSTTEAFF.

The chain couples TRBV2 to TRBJ2-2; D unresolved. V was cut by 5 bases and J by 0 bases, with 13 bases left in between. Germline values: CDR1 SNHLY, CDR2 FYNNEI. The CDR3 length is 16 residues. CDR3 loop: CASSYLDGSNTGELFF. The CDR3 DNA is TGTGCCAGCAGTTACCTGGACGGATCGAACACCGGGGAGCTGTTTTTT. Variable domain in full (rest from reference TRBV2 and TRBJ2-2): EPEVTQTPSHQVTQMGQEVILRCVPISNHLYFYWYRQILGQKVEFLVSFYNNEISEKSEIFDDQFSVERPDGSNFTLKIRSTKLEDSAMYFCASSYLDGSNTGELFFGEGSRLTVL.

This clonotype was recorded many times. V is TRBV30 and J is TRBJ1-3; D is unresolved. Germline V gives CDR1 GTSNPN, CDR2 SVGIG (reference sequence). Trimming took 4 bases from V and 0 from J, leaving 7 bases between them. CDR3 size: 13 residues. The CDR3 spells CAWIKSSGNTIYF. DNA for the CDR3: TGTGCCTGGATTAAGAGCTCTGGAAACACCATATATTTT. The whole variable domain, filled in from reference TRBV30 and TRBJ1-3, reads SQTIHQWPATLVQPVGSPLSLECTVEGTSNPNLYWYRQAAGRGLQLLFYSVGIGQISSEVPQNLSASRPQDRQFILSSKKLLLSDSGFYLCAWIKSSGNTIYFGEGSWLTVV.

The gene calls are TRBV10-3 and TRBJ1-1, with TRBD1 matching 7 bases. Germline V gives CDR1 ENHRY, CDR2 SYGVKD. The V segment lost 2 bases and the J segment 2 bases; nucleotides outside the gene matches: 8. This CDR3 has 16 amino acids. The CDR3 nucleotides are TGTGCCATCAGTGAGGGATTGTGGGACAGTAACACTGAAGCTTTCTTT. Translation: CAISEGLWDSNTEAFF.

This rearrangement joins TRBV2 to TRBJ2-5; 7 bases fit TRBD1. The V gene end was trimmed by 6 bases and the J gene end by 2 bases; junction bases not matched to a gene: 6. Germline CDR1 is SNHLY and CDR2 is FYNNEI. This CDR3 region has 14 residues. The chain's CDR3 is CASRSTGYQETQYF. DNA for the CDR3: TGTGCCAGCAGATCGACAGGGTATCAAGAGACCCAGTACTTC.

This clonotype occurred many times. The V gene is TRBV7-3, the J gene TRBJ2-3; 9 positions agree with TRBD2. The CDR3 consists of 15 residues. V dropped 5 bases and J dropped 1; count of bases not matched to a gene: 4. In germline, CDR1 is SGHTA, CDR2 FQGTGA. The CDR3 sequence is CASSLSGGRTDTQYF. As DNA, the CDR3 is TGTGCCAGCAGCCTTAGCGGGGGCCGCACAGATACGCAGTATTTT.

The chain uses TRBV18 and TRBJ2-5, with D tentatively TRBD1 or TRBD2 (5 bases each). Per germline, CDR1 KGHSH and CDR2 LQKENI. The CDR3 runs to 12 residues. V dropped 1 base and J dropped 5 bases, with 5 bases sitting between them. In nucleotides, the CDR3 is TGTGCCAGCTCACCACGGGGGGAGACCCAGTACTTC. Its translation is CASSPRGETQYF.

V gene TRBV24-1 combines with J gene TRBJ1-2; TRBD1 aligns across 7 bases. The junction had 4 bases not matched to a gene; V was cut back by 3 bases and J by 4 bases. This CDR3 has 14 amino acids. Germline loops: CDR1 KGHDR, CDR2 SFDVKD. The CDR3 region has the DNA TGTGCCACCAGTGATGACAGGGTTAGCTATGGCTACACCTTC. This gives the protein CATSDDRVSYGYTF.

This clonotype has just a few counts. The J gene is TRBJ2-7, the V gene TRBV2; TRBD2 aligns across 8 bases. The germline CDR1 and CDR2 sequences are SNHLY and FYNNEI. Trimming removed 4 bases from V and 6 bases from J; junction bases left unmatched: 2. This CDR3 spans 12 amino acids. CDR3 in amino acids: CASSAGGSEQYF. CDR3 in DNA: TGTGCCAGCAGTGCGGGGGGGTCCGAGCAGTACTTC.

The V gene is TRBV19, the J gene TRBJ2-7; no definite D call. Trimming cost V 2 bases and J 8 bases, with 10 bases left between them. Per germline, CDR1 LNHDA and CDR2 SQIVND (reference sequence). CDR3 length: 12 amino acids. CDR3 residues: CASSIKESKQYF. CDR3 DNA: TGTGCCAGTAGTATAAAGGAGAGCAAGCAGTACTTC.

This chain uses TRBV11-3 with TRBJ2-2; 8 nucleotides align to TRBD2. This CDR3 is 16 amino acids long. The V gene end was trimmed by 0 bases and the J gene end by 3 bases; junction bases not matched to a gene: 3. Germline-derived CDR1 and CDR2 are SGHNT and YENEEA. The CDR3 DNA follows: TGTGCCAGCAGCTTAGATGGCGGGGGGTACACCGGGGAGCTGTTTTTT. Residues: CASSLDGGGYTGELFF.

This clonotype showed up many times. The chain joins TRBV6-5 to TRBJ1-1, with 11 bases aligning to TRBD1. This CDR3 is built from 15 residues. V shed 4 bases and J 4 bases; nucleotides not matched to a gene: 5. The germline CDR1 and CDR2 sequences are MNHEY and SVGAGI. Here the CDR3 DNA reads TGTGCCAGCAGTTCCACCGGGACAGGGGGCACTGAAGCTTTCTTT. Protein product: CASSSTGTGGTEAFF.

As concerns this clonotype: At one end, the junction sequence differs from germline, possibly due to a read error. The gene calls are TRBV2 and TRBJ1-2; no clear D. CDR1 SNHLY and CDR2 FYNNEI come from the germline V gene. The CDR3 is made up of 12 amino acids. CDR3 loop: CASSQAGSSYTF. CDR3 sequence (DNA): TGCGCCAGCAGCCAAGCTGGATCGAGCTACACCTTC.

This clonotype was detected ten times or more. The rearrangement links TRBV2 to TRBJ1-4; D uncertain. The CDR3 extends over 14 amino acids. CDR1 is SNHLY, CDR2 FYNNEI, per germline. V dropped 6 bases and J dropped 8 bases, with 16 bases sitting between them. Written as DNA, the CDR3 is TGTGCCAGCAGAGCTCAGGACTTCGGGGAAAAACTGTTTTTT. It is translated as CASRAQDFGEKLFF.

CDR3 protein: CASSSGQNYEQYF. DNA of the CDR3: TGTGCCAGCAGCTCGGGACAGAATTACGAGCAGTACTTC. The rearrangement uses TRBV5-4 and TRBJ2-7; TRBD1 matches 7 bases. CDR3 length: 13 amino acids. Trimming removed 3 bases from V and 4 bases from J; junction bases left unmatched: 4. Germline V gene data show CDR1 as SGHNT and CDR2 as YYREEE (reference sequence).

The gene calls are TRBV7-8 and TRBJ1-1, with 8 positions matching TRBD1. The CDR3 contains 14 residues. V shed 3 bases and J 6 bases; nucleotides not matched to a gene: 6. Per germline, CDR1 SGHVS and CDR2 FQNEAQ. Written as DNA, the CDR3 is TGTGCCAGCAGCTTCCGGGACAGGTCAGCTGAAGCTTTCTTT. Its translation: CASSFRDRSAEAFF.

This clonotype came up many times. At one of its ends the junction is not consistent with the germline gene, which may arise from a read error. This chain joins TRBV20-1 and TRBJ1-1, with 7 nucleotides matching TRBD1. Germline CDR1 reads DFQATT; CDR2 reads SNEGSKA (reference sequence). The CDR3 spans 11 residues. CDR3 bases: TGCAGTGCTAGAGGAATGGGGACAGCCGGCTTT. Protein: CSARGMGTAGF.

This clonotype showed up just a few times. Just one base apart from a much larger clone, this may be a read error. The chain links TRBV5-1 to TRBJ2-1, with TRBD2 as a possible D gene (6 bases). Germline loops: CDR1 SGHRS, CDR2 YFSETQ. The CDR3 is 14 amino acids. DNA of the CDR3: TGCGCCAGCAGCACCGACCGGGAGCACAATGAGCAGTCCTTC. Residues: CASSTDREHNEQSF.

The rearrangement links TRBV7-3 to TRBJ2-7; a weak D match, TRBD1 (6 bases). The germline gives CDR1 SGHTA, CDR2 FQGTGA. The CDR3 runs 13 residues. Trimming took off 4 bases at V and 5 bases at J, with 12 bases between the two ends. The CDR3 loop is CASSSDRSDEQYF. In DNA, the CDR3 is TGTGCCAGCAGCTCCGACAGGTCGGACGAGCAGTACTTC.

This clonotype has a count of ten or more. The genes are TRBV13 and TRBJ1-6; possibly TRBD1 for D (6 bases). Trimming stripped 5 bases from V and 5 bases from J, with 22 bases between. The CDR3 has 18 amino acids. From germline, CDR1 is PRHDT and CDR2 FYEKMQ (reference sequence). CDR3 amino acids: CASSLKGGGGQHNSPLHF. The CDR3 DNA follows: TGTGCCAGCAGCCTAAAGGGCGGGGGGGGCCAACATAATTCACCCCTCCACTTT.

The J gene is TRBJ2-5, the V gene TRBV11-2; possible D gene TRBD2, 8 bases. Germline-derived CDR1 and CDR2 are SGHAT and FQNNGV. Trimming took off 4 bases at V and 2 bases at J, with 20 bases between the two ends. The CDR3 is made up of 17 amino acids. The CDR3 is CASSSTGRGALQETQYF. CDR3 in DNA: TGTGCCAGCAGCTCGACAGGGCGGGGGGCCCTACAAGAGACCCAGTACTTC.

This chain connects TRBV25-1 to TRBJ1-2; D unresolved. V was shortened by 2 bases and J by 0 bases, with 10 bases between the two germline ends. The CDR3 covers 15 residues. Germline V gives CDR1 MGHDK, CDR2 SYGVNS. The CDR3 DNA sequence: TGTGCCAGCAGTGAAGCAATCCGTGCTAACTATGGCTACACCTTC. This encodes CASSEAIRANYGYTF.

J is TRBJ1-2 and V is TRBV2; 7 bases are shared with TRBD1. The germline CDR1 and CDR2 sequences are SNHLY and FYNNEI. The junction had 12 bases not matched to a gene; V was cut back by 6 bases and J by 5 bases. The CDR3 has 15 amino acids. CDR3 region: CASSDLGQALYGYTF. CDR3 nucleotide sequence: TGTGCCAGCAGCGACCTTGGACAGGCATTATATGGCTACACCTTC. Filled out from reference TRBV2 and TRBJ1-2, the complete variable domain reads EPEVTQTPSHQVTQMGQEVILRCVPISNHLYFYWYRQILGQKVEFLVSFYNNEISEKSEIFDDQFSVERPDGSNFTLKIRSTKLEDSAMYFCASSDLGQALYGYTFGSGTRLTVV.

This clonotype was counted many times. The rearrangement joins TRBV18 to TRBJ2-1, with 9 bases that match TRBD1. This CDR3 comprises 17 residues. Per germline, CDR1 KGHSH and CDR2 LQKENI. The J segment lost 7 bases and the V segment lost 2 bases, leaving 12 bases of the junction unmatched. The CDR3 protein is CASSPFTGTGRGNEQFF. The CDR3, as DNA: TGTGCCAGCTCACCATTCACCGGGACAGGGCGAGGAAATGAGCAGTTCTTC.

The CDR3 region has the DNA TGTGCCAGCAGCTCCTCCGGGACAGGGGTCGGCTACACCTTC. Its translation is CASSSSGTGVGYTF. The chain recombines TRBV7-9 with TRBJ1-2; 10 nucleotides align to TRBD1. Germline loops: CDR1 SEHNR, CDR2 FQNEAQ (reference sequence). The ends lost 4 bases at V and 8 bases at J; junction bases unmatched: 7. This CDR3 has 14 amino acids.

The rearrangement links TRBV19 to TRBJ1-5, with 7 bases that match TRBD1. CDR1 and CDR2 from the germline V gene are LNHDA and SQIVND (reference sequence). Germline trimming cut 7 bases from V and 5 bases from J; bases unmatched to any gene: 17. This CDR3 is built from 17 residues. In DNA, the CDR3 is TGTGCCAGTAACCCTCGTGGCGGGACAGAAGGATATCAGCCCCAGCATTTT. As protein: CASNPRGGTEGYQPQHF.

The chain carries TRBV2 and TRBJ2-7; 12 bases fit TRBD1. Germline assignment: CDR1 SNHLY and CDR2 FYNNEI. The trim removed 5 bases at V and 2 bases at J, leaving 4 bases unmatched. The CDR3 runs to 15 residues. CDR3 protein: CASSLGTGGTYEQYF. The DNA of the CDR3 is TGTGCCAGCAGTCTCGGGACAGGGGGCACCTACGAGCAGTACTTC.